The subject of this entry is one T cell receptor beta chain. What this receptor recognizes is not known. No per-base quality is available; no much larger clone lies one base away. These data originate in a study of technical replicates of blood from a few donors (dated by TCRdb to between 2016 and 2019). The protocol used for the library was the immunoSEQ multiplex PCR assay. Sourced from immuneACCESS, this table was stored by TCRdb with only in-frame sequences that have V and J called. A share of the clones is absent; for the studies checked, an unresolved V gene accounts for under half, and the remainder has no known explanation. Here the sample has under 85,000 clones; around nine tenths occur a single time. The ten largest clones represent 0.39% of the sample. This clonotype was obtained from a human donor in good health. The specimen sequenced was T cells isolated from PBMCs.

Here the CDR3 is given as CASSGTGGAEQYF. The DNA sequence follows: TGTGCCAGCTCCGGGACAGGGGGCGCCGAGCAGTACTTC. The chain joins TRBV28 to TRBJ2-7; 12 of the junction bases match TRBD1. Compared with germline, V lacks 8 bases and J lacks 6 bases; bases without a gene match: 5. CDR1 and CDR2 are drawn from the germline V gene: MDHEN, SYDVKM. Counted from cysteine to phenylalanine, this CDR3 has 13 amino acids. Only the CDR3 DNA is retained, 39 bases long and in frame from the first base. Outside the CDR3, residues come from the reference TRBV28 and TRBJ2-7 proteins, so the full variable domain is: DVKVTQSSRYLVKRTGEKVFLECVQDMDHENMFWYRQDPGLGLRLIYFSYDVKMKEKGDIPEGYSVSREKKERFSLILESASTNQTSMYLCASSGTGGAEQYFGPGTRLTVT.